The present entry profiles one TCR beta chain with its context. What it binds is not known. Exclusion criteria comprised uncontrolled infection, other autoimmune disease, pregnancy or lactation. The authors took PBMCs from 8 to 10 ml fresh peripheral blood. The data were obtained in a study of T cells in Graves' hyperthyroidism and ophthalmopathy. J was trimmed by 0 bases and V by 3 bases; bases with no gene match: 3. There are 16 residues in the CDR3. CDR1 and CDR2 (germline): KGHDR, SFDVKD. It was RNA transcripts that yielded the amplified TCR beta CDR3 regions. The study used the HTBI primer set for a first-round RT-PCR of the TCR CDR3. TCRdb used MiXCR to reprocess the multiplex PCR reads, holding one entry per CDR3 protein. The profile shows roughly 360,000 distinct CDR3 sequences, approximately 13% of them singletons. General study findings and limits: In validation, the model predicted ophthalmopathy. These predictions came a median about 6.5 months before onset.

The chain couples TRBV24-1 to TRBJ2-1, with 8 bases identical to TRBD1. This TCR derives from a man aged 25 to 45 with Graves' hyperthyroidism that later progressed to Graves' ophthalmopathy. Sequencing was carried out using blood. The CDR3 loop reads CATSDMTGDSYNEQFF. For the CDR3, the DNA is TGTGCCACCAGTGATATGACAGGGGACTCCTACAATGAGCAGTTCTTC.